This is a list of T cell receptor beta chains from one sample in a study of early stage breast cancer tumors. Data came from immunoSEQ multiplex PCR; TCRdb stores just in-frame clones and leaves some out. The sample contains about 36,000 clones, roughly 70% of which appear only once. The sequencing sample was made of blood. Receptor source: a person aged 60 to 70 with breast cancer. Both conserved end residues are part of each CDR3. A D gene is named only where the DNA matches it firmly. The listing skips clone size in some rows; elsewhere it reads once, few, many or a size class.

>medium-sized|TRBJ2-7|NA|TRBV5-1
TGCGCCAGCAGCTTGGCCGGGGGGCTGGAGGAGCAGTACTTC
CASSLAGGLEEQYF
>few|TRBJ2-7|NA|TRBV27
TGTGCCAGCAGTCACCGGGACCGAGGCTACGAGCAGTACTTC
CASSHRDRGYEQYF
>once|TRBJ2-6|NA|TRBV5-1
TGCGCCAGCAGCCTCCAACAGGCTCTCTCTGGGGCCAACGTCCTGACTTTC
CASSLQQALSGANVLTF
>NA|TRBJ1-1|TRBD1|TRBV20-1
TGCAGTGCTCCAGGGGGGACTGAAGCTTTCTTT
CSAPGGTEAFF
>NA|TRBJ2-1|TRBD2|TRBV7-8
TGTGCCAGCAGCCCCCCAATTAGCGGGGGGCGATACAATGAGCAGTTCTTC
CASSPPISGGRYNEQFF
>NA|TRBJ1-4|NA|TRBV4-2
TGTGCCAGCAGCCAAGGTTTAGGGCAGGGAGAGGAAAAACTGTTTTTT
CASSQGLGQGEEKLFF
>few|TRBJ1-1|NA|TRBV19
TGTGCCAGTAGTCACGGGGCGCCGGGCACTGAAGCTTTCTTT
CASSHGAPGTEAFF
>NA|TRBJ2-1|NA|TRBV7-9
TGTGCCAGCAGCCCTCCGTTTCGTGATCGAAGGGCGAATGAGCAGTTCTTC
CASSPPFRDRRANEQFF
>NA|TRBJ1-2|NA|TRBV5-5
TGTGCCAGCAGTACAGAGGGTCCCCAAGCTACCTATGGCTACACCTTC
CASSTEGPQATYGYTF
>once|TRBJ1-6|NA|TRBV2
TGTGCCAGCAGTGATGGACTGTATAATTCACCCCTCCACTTT
CASSDGLYNSPLHF
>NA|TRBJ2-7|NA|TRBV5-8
TGTGCCAGCAGTTTCGACCGGGACATTCTCAACTTC
CASSFDRDILNF
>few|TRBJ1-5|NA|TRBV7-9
TGTGCCAGCAGCTCTAATGACAGGCCTGATCAGCCCCAGCATTTT
CASSSNDRPDQPQHF
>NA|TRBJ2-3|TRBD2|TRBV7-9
TGTGCCAGCAGCTTAAGCCTAGCGGATTCAGATACGCAGTATTTT
CASSLSLADSDTQYF
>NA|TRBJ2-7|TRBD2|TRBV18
TGTGCCAGCTCACCTATTAGCGGGGGGGTATCCTACGAGCAGTACTTC
CASSPISGGVSYEQYF
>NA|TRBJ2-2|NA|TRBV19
TGTGCCAGTAGTGTCAACAGGAACACCGGGGAGCTGTTTTTT
CASSVNRNTGELFF
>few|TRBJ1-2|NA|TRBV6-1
TGTGCCAGCAGTGGATCTACAGGGATCCGTAGAGGCTACACCTTC
CASSGSTGIRRGYTF
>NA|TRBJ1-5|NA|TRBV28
TGTGCCAGCAGTTTCAGCAATCAGCCCCAGCATTTT
CASSFSNQPQHF
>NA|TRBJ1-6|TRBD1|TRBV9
TGTGCCAGCAGCGTAGAAGGGACAGGGGGCGCGTATTCACCCCTCCACTTT
CASSVEGTGGAYSPLHF
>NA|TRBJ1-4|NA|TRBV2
TGTGCCAGCCAAAACGTCGGGGGCGCGGGTGAAAAACTGTTTTTT
CASQNVGGAGEKLFF
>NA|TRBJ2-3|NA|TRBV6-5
TGTGCCAGCAGTTACCGGATCACAGATACGCAGTATTTT
CASSYRITDTQYF
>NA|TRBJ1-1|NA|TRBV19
TGTGCCAGTAGTAGAGTGTTAGGGCCCACTGAAGCTTTCTTT
CASSRVLGPTEAFF
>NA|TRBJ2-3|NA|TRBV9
TGTGCCAGCAGCGTAGGGGTTAGCGCAGATACGCAGTATTTT
CASSVGVSADTQYF
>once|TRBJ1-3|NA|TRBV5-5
TGTGCCAGCAGCTATCGAGGGACACTATTTGGAAACACCATATATTTT
CASSYRGTLFGNTIYF
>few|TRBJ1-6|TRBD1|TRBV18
TGTGCCAGCTCACCGGGGACAGGGCTAAGTTCACCCCTCCACTTT
CASSPGTGLSSPLHF
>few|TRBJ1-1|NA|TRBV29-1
TGCAGCGTTGAAAAGGGGGGGGTGAACACTGAAGCTTTCTTT
CSVEKGGVNTEAFF
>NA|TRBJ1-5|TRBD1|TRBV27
TGTGCCAGCGGATCCGGGACAGGGGCTTATAGCAATCAGCCCCAGCATTTT
CASGSGTGAYSNQPQHF
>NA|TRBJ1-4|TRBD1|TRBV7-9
TGTGCCAGCAGCGCGCTAGGGGGCAAGGAAAAACTGTTTTTT
CASSALGGKEKLFF
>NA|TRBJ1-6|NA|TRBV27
TGTGCCAGCAGTTTCGGGCCGACTAGCTCCTATAATTCACCCCTCCACTTT
CASSFGPTSSYNSPLHF
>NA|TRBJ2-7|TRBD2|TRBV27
TGTGCCAGCAGACGTGGGGGGGGGTTCTACGAGCAGTACTTC
CASRRGGGFYEQYF
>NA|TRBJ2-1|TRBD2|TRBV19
TGTGCCAGTAGTATCGGGACTAGCGGGAGTTCTAGCTCCTACAATGAGCAGTTCTTC
CASSIGTSGSSSSYNEQFF
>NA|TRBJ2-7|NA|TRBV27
TGTGCCAGCAGTTTATCCCCTGTGTCCCCGACGGGGCGGCAGTACTTC
CASSLSPVSPTGRQYF
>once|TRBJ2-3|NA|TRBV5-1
TGCGCCAGCAGCTTGGGGGGACAAACAGATACGCAGTATTTT
CASSLGGQTDTQYF
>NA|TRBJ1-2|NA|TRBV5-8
TGTGCCAGCAGCAGACTCCAGGACGGCAGCAATAACTATGGCTACACCTTC
CASSRLQDGSNNYGYTF
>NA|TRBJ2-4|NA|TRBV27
TGTGCCAGCAGTGGGGAGCGAAAAAACATTCAGTACTTC
CASSGERKNIQYF
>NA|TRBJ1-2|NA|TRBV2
TGTGCCAGCAGTGAAGACAGATCTATTGGCTACACCTTC
CASSEDRSIGYTF
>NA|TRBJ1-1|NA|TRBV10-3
TGTGCCATCAGTGGTGGGGGGTGGACTGAAGCTTTCTTT
CAISGGGWTEAFF
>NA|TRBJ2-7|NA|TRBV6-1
TGTGCCAGCAGTGTCTTACAGGGTCTTTCCTACGAGCAGTACTTC
CASSVLQGLSYEQYF
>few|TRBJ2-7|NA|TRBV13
TGTGCCAGCAGCATAAGCTCCTACGAGCAGTACTTC
CASSISSYEQYF
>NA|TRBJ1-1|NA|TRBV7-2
TGTGCCAGCAGCTTAGTTCGGGTGGGTGAAGCTTTCTTT
CASSLVRVGEAFF
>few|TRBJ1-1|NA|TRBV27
TGTGCCAGCAGCGGGGCTTTTCAAAACACTGAAGCTTTCTTT
CASSGAFQNTEAFF
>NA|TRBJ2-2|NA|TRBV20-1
TGCAGTGCTAGGGGGCCCGGGGAGCTGTTTTTT
CSARGPGELFF
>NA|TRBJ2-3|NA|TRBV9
TGTGCCAGCAGCGTATCCCCTAGCACAGATACGCAGTATTTT
CASSVSPSTDTQYF
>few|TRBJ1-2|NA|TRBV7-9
TGTGCCAGCAGATTAGTAGTCTCGTCCTATGGCTACACCTTC
CASRLVVSSYGYTF
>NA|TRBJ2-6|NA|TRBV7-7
TGTGCTAGCAGCTCAGGGGTGGCTGGGGCCAACGTCCTGACTTTC
CASSSGVAGANVLTF
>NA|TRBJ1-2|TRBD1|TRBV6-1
TGTGCCAGCAGGGATACAGGGGGCTATGGCTACACCTTC
CASRDTGGYGYTF